The next 3 T cell receptor beta chains were all read from a single sample in a study of blood T cells in healthy people across ages. With a J-beta primer mix and a sample-barcoded 5' primer, a second PCR ran roughly 6 to 11 cycles. MiXCR, applied by TCRdb to the 5' RACE reads, yields one record per CDR3 protein. The data contain about 780,000 distinct CDR3 sequences, about 46% of them seen just once; the ten biggest clones take up about a sixth. Sequencing was performed on blood. Source of these receptors: an elderly man in good health.

This clonotype has a count of ten or more. This chain joins TRBV27 and TRBJ1-1; D is undetermined. The CDR3 sequence is 13 residues long. Trimming left V 0 bases short and J 7 bases short, with 9 bases between. The germline CDR1 and CDR2 sequences are MNHEY and SMNVEV (reference sequence). CDR3 in DNA: TGTGCCAGCAGTTTATCTCCCGGGGTTGAAGCTTTCTTT. Its translation: CASSLSPGVEAFF.

This clonotype was seen a single time. The rearrangement links TRBV28 to TRBJ2-4, with D maybe TRBD1 (5 bases). The DNA end is a closer match to TRBJ2-7, so the J assignment may be wrong. Germline-derived CDR1 and CDR2 are MDHEN and SYDVKM. The CDR3 sequence is 14 residues long. The CDR3 loop is CASSFVGVGYEQYF. The CDR3 nucleotides are TGTGCCAGCAGTTTTGTAGGGGTGGGTTACGAGCAGTACTTC.

The chain joins TRBV27 to TRBJ2-1; tentatively, D is TRBD2 (6 bases). Deletions cut 3 bases from V and 12 bases from J, with 12 bases between. Germline V gene lookup returns CDR1 MNHEY and CDR2 SMNVEV (reference sequence). This CDR3 has 12 residues. The CDR3 loop is CASSFRGSGQFF. As DNA, the CDR3 is TGTGCCAGCAGTTTTCGGGGGAGCGGGCAGTTCTTC.